The next 2 T cell receptor beta chains were all read from a single sample in a study of blood T cells in healthy people across ages. Combining a sample-barcoded 5' primer with a J-beta primer mix, a second PCR ran for about 6 to 11 cycles. TCRdb redid the calling of the 5' RACE reads with MiXCR, one entry per CDR3 protein. The table has 1.5 million to 1.9 million distinct CDR3 sequences, approximately 39% seen once. Sequenced: blood. The receptor source for this set is a woman aged 18-29 years in good health.

This chain uses TRBV20-1 with TRBJ2-1; D may be TRBD1 or TRBD2 (5 bases each). This CDR3 has 16 residues. With 0 bases removed from V and 9 bases from J, the gap between germline ends came to 21 bases. Looked up from germline, CDR1 is DFQATT and CDR2 is SNEGSKA (reference sequence). CDR3 nucleotide sequence: TGCAGTGCTAGAGATCGGATAAGAATCCCAGGGAGTGAGCAGTTCTTC. Protein sequence: CSARDRIRIPGSEQFF.

V gene TRBV6-2 or TRBV6-3 combines with J gene TRBJ2-7; no reliable D call. The length of the CDR3 is 11 residues. V lost 8 bases and J 5 bases, leaving 10 bases between the germline ends. The V gene's germline CDR1 is MNHEY and CDR2 SVGEGT. The CDR3 region is CASFRFHEQYF. DNA of the CDR3: TGTGCCAGCTTTCGGTTCCACGAGCAGTACTTC.